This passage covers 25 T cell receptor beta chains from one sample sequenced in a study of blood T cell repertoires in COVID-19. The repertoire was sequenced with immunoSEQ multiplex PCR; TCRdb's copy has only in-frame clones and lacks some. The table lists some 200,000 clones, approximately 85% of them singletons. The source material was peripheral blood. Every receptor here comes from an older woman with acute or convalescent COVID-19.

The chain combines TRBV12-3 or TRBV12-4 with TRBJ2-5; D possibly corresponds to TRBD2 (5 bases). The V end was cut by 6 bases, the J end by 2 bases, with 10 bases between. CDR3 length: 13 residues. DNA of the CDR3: TGTGCCAGCAGGGACTCGGCTCAAGAGACCCAGTACTTC. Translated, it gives CASRDSAQETQYF.

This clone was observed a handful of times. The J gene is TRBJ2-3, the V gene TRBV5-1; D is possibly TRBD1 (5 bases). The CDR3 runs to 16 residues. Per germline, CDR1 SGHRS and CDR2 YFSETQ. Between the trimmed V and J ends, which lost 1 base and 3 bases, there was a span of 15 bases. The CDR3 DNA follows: TGCGCCAGCAGCTTGAATTCGGCAGGGATGACAGATACGCAGTATTTT. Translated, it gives CASSLNSAGMTDTQYF.

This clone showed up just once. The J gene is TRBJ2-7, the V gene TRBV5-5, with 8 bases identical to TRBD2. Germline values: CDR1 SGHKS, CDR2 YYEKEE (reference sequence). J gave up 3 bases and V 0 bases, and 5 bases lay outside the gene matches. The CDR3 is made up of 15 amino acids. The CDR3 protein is CASSLGSGSLYEQYF. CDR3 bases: TGTGCCAGCAGCTTGGGGAGCGGGAGCCTCTACGAGCAGTACTTC.

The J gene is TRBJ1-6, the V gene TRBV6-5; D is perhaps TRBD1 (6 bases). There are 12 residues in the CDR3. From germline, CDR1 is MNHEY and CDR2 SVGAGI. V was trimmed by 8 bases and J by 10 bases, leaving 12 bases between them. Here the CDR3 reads CASRDIHSPLHF. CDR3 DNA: TGTGCCAGCCGGGACATTCACTCACCCCTCCACTTT.

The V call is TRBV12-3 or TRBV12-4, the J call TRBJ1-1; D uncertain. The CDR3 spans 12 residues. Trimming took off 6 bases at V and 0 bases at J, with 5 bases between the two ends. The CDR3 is CASRYLNTEAFF. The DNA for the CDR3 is TGTGCCAGCAGGTATTTGAACACTGAAGCTTTCTTT.

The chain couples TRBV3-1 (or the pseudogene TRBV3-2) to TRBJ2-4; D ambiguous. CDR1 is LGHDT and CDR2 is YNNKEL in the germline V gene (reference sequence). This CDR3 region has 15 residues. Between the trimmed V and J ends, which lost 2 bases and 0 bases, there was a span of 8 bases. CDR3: CASSQTYIAKNIQYF. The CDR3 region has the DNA TGTGCCAGCAGCCAAACATATATAGCCAAAAACATTCAGTACTTC.

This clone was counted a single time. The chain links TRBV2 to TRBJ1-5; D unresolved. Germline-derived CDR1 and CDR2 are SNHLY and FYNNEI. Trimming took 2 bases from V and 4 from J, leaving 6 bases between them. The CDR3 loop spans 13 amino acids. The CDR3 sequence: CASSESENQPQHF. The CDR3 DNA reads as TGTGCCAGCAGTGAATCCGAGAATCAGCCCCAGCATTTT.

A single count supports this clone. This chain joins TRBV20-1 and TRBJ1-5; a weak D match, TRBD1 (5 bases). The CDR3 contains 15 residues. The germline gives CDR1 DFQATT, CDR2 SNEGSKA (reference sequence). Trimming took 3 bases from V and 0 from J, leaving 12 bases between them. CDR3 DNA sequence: TGCAGTGCTAGTTTAGGGGCCACTAGCAATCAGCCCCAGCATTTT. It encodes CSASLGATSNQPQHF.

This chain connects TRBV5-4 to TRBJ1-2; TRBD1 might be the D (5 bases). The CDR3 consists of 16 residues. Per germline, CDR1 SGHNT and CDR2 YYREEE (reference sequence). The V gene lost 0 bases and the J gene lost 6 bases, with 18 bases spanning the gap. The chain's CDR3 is CASSLDSRDRLNGYTF. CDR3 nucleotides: TGTGCCAGCAGCTTGGATAGCAGGGATCGATTGAATGGCTACACCTTC. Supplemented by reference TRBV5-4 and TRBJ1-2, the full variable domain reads ETGVTQSPTHLIKTRGQQVTLRCSSQSGHNTVSWYQQALGQGPQFIFQYYREEENGRGNFPPRFSGLQFPNYSSELNVNALELDDSALYLCASSLDSRDRLNGYTFGSGTRLTVV.

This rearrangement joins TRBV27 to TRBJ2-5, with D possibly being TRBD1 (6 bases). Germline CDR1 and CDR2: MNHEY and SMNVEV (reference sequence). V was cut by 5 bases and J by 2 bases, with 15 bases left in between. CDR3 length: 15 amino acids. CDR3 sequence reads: CASSQGQSFQETQYF. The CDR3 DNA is TGTGCCAGCAGTCAGGGACAATCTTTTCAAGAGACCCAGTACTTC.

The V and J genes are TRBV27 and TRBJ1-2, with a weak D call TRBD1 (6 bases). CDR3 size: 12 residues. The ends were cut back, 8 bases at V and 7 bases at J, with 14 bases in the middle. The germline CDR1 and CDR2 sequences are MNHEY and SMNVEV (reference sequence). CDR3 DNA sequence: TGTGCCAGCGGACAGACTCAAGGTGGCTACACCTTC. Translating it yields CASGQTQGGYTF.

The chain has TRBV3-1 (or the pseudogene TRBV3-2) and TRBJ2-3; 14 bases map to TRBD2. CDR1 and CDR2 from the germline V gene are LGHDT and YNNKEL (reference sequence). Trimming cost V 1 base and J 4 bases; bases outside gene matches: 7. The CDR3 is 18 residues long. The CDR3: CASSQGGTSGRRSDTQYF. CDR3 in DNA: TGTGCCAGCAGCCAAGGGGGGACTAGCGGGAGAAGGTCAGATACGCAGTATTTT.

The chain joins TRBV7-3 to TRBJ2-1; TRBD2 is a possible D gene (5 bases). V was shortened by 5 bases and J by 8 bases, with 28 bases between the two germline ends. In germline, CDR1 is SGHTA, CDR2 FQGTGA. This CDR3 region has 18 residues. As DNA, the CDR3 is TGTGCCAGCAGCCCAAGAGGGTCCGGCGGAACAGCGAAACATGAGCAGTTCTTC. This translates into CASSPRGSGGTAKHEQFF.

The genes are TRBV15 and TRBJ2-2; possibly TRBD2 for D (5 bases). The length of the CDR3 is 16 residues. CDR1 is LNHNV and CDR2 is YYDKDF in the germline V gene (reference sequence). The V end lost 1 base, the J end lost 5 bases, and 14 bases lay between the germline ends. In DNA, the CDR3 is TGTGCCACCAGCAGAGGCCCAGGTGGGAGTACCGGGGAGCTGTTTTTT. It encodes CATSRGPGGSTGELFF.

CDR3 in amino acids: CASSPPEARIQYF. DNA of the CDR3: TGCGCCAGCAGCCCCCCCGAAGCACGCATTCAGTACTTC. The rearrangement uses TRBV10-2 and TRBJ2-4; D is unclear. This CDR3 contains 13 residues. Germline CDR1 WSHSY, CDR2 SAAADI. Trimming stripped 6 bases from V and 9 bases from J, with 15 bases between.

CDR3 bases: TGCGCCAGCAGCTACGTAGGGGCCATGAACACTGAAGCTTTCTTT. Residues: CASSYVGAMNTEAFF. V gene TRBV5-1 combines with J gene TRBJ1-1; a possible D gene is TRBD1 (5 bases). Germline V gene sequence: CDR1 SGHRS, CDR2 YFSETQ. V was trimmed by 3 bases and J by 0 bases, leaving 12 bases between them. The CDR3 has 15 residues. Using reference TRBV5-1 and TRBJ1-1 for the parts outside the CDR3, the full variable domain is KAGVTQTPRYLIKTRGQQVTLSCSPISGHRSVSWYQQTPGQGLQFLFEYFSETQRNKGNFPGRFSGRQFSNSRSEMNVSTLELGDSALYLCASSYVGAMNTEAFFGQGTRLTVV.

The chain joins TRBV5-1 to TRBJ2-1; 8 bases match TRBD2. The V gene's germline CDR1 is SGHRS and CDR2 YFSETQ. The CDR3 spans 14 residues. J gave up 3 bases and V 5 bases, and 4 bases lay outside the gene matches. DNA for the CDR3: TGCGCCAGCAGTTTGACTAGCGACTACAATGAGCAGTTCTTC. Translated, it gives CASSLTSDYNEQFF.

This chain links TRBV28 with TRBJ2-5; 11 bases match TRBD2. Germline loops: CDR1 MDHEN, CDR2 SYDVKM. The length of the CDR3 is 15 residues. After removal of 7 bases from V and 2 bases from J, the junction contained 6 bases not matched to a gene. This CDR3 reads CASNPGLAAQETQYF. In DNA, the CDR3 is TGTGCCAGCAACCCGGGACTAGCGGCACAAGAGACCCAGTACTTC.

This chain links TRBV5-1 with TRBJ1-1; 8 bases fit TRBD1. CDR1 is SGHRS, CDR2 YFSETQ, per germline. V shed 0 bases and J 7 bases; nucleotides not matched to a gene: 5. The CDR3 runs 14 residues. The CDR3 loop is CASSLVQGAGEAFF. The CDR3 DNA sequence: TGCGCCAGCAGCTTGGTCCAGGGGGCGGGTGAAGCTTTCTTT.

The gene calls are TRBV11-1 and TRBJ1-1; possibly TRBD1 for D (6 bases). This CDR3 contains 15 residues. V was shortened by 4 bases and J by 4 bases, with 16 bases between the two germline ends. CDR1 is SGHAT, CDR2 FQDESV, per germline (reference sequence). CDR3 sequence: CASSWGQDFTTEAFF. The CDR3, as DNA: TGTGCCAGCAGCTGGGGACAAGACTTCACCACTGAAGCTTTCTTT.

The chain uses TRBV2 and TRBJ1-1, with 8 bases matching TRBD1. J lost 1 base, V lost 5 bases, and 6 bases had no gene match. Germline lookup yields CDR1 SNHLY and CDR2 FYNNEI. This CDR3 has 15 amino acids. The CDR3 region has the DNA TGTGCCAGCAGTAAGGACAGGGCAGGGAACACTGAAGCTTTCTTT. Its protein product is CASSKDRAGNTEAFF.

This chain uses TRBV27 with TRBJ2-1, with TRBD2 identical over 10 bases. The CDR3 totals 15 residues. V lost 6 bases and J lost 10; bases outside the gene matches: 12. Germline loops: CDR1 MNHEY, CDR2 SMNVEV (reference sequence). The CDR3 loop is CASRHKPGLAREQFF. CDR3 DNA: TGTGCCAGCAGGCATAAACCGGGACTAGCGCGGGAGCAGTTCTTC.

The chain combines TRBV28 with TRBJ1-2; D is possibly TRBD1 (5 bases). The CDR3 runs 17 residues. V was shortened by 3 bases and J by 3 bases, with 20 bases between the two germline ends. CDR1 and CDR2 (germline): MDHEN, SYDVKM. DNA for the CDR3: TGTGCCAGCAGTTTTTTTCATATCAGGGAACATCACTATGGCTACACCTTC. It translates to CASSFFHIREHHYGYTF.

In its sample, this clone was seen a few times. The chain's CDR3 is CSVYTGGEANEKLFF. DNA of the CDR3: TGCAGCGTTTATACAGGGGGCGAAGCTAATGAAAAACTGTTTTTT. This chain joins TRBV29-1 and TRBJ1-4; 9 nucleotides match TRBD1. V shed 5 bases and J 3 bases; nucleotides not matched to a gene: 7. Germline lookup yields CDR1 SQVTM and CDR2 ANQGSEA. The CDR3 loop spans 15 amino acids.

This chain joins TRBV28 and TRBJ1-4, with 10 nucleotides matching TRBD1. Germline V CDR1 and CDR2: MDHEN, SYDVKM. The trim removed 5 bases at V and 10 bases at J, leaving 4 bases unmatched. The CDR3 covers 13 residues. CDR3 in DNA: TGTGCCAGCAGTCAGGGGGACAGGGGAAAACTGTTTTTT. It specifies CASSQGDRGKLFF.